This is a list of T cell receptor beta chains from one sample in a study of cytomegalovirus exposure and HLA in healthy donors. The assay was immunoSEQ multiplex PCR, and TCRdb's table has in-frame clones only and misses some. Of 150,000 or so clones in the sample, 77% were seen once. The specimen was PBMCs. The receptors were gathered from a male donor in good health and CMV-seropositive. The CDR3 runs from the conserved cysteine through the conserved F or W.

CDR3aa	j_gene	v_gene
CASNIGGDLSYNEQFF	TRBJ2-1	TRBV19
CASSFTTQNTEAFF	TRBJ1-1	TRBV4-2
CASSLGPQDINQPQHF	TRBJ1-5	TRBV5-1
CASSPGAGGYTF	TRBJ1-2	TRBV5-1
CASSPQTGANEQYF	TRBJ2-7	TRBV18
CASEGAGGSSEQYF	NA	TRBV10-3
CASSRGQNQDYNEQFF	TRBJ2-1	TRBV5-4
CASTLGTGGTEQYF	NA	TRBV6-5
CASSVGGGPSTGELFF	TRBJ2-2	TRBV9
CASSIRDRSEAFF	TRBJ1-1	TRBV19
CASSPGTGNEQYF	TRBJ2-7	TRBV18
CASSFAGGTSYEQYF	TRBJ2-7	TRBV28
CASSLAQGGGEQFF	TRBJ2-1	TRBV5-1
CATSTFYNSPLHF	TRBJ1-6	TRBV15
CASSRTEATEAFF	TRBJ1-1	TRBV11-2
CASSLGGIANEKLFF	TRBJ1-4	TRBV5-1
CASSTYRGGYEQYF	NA	TRBV7-2
CASSPFDDRDEQYF	TRBJ2-7	TRBV5-1
CASRHRDRANNEQFF	TRBJ2-1	TRBV7-2
CATSTGPLNTEAFF	TRBJ1-1	TRBV15
CASSSSAERTYEQYF	TRBJ2-7	TRBV5-1
CASSRSRGEGYTF	TRBJ1-2	TRBV7-8
CASSEASGRGTQGKLFF	TRBJ1-4	TRBV6-1
CASSSGTGAIYGYTF	TRBJ1-2	TRBV11-2
CSGARGRDTQYF	TRBJ2-3	TRBV29-1
CASSRTGVENEQYF	TRBJ2-7	TRBV5-4
CASSLGGQETQYF	TRBJ2-5	TRBV19
CSALGTDRNEYF	TRBJ2-7	TRBV29-1
CASSLVARGGGELFF	TRBJ2-2	TRBV5-1
CASSLVGTWSYEQYF	TRBJ2-7	TRBV7-9
CASEGGGPYYNEQFF	TRBJ2-1	TRBV6-5
CASTRSTQGNTEAFF	TRBJ1-1	TRBV19
CASSSLRGKSEQYF	TRBJ2-7	TRBV6-1
CAWSPGGGAYGNTIYF	TRBJ1-3	TRBV30
CASSPLPDTEAFF	TRBJ1-1	TRBV7-9
CASRGRQGAGELFF	TRBJ2-2	TRBV5-4
CASRVAGGNGEQFF	TRBJ2-1	TRBV27
CASAPWGGGVQETQYF	TRBJ2-5	TRBV2
CASSLRETQYF	TRBJ2-5	TRBV5-6
CASSPLEGAETQYF	TRBJ2-5	TRBV18
CASSGAPANTGELFF	TRBJ2-2	TRBV9
CASSPGTGGNQPQHF	TRBJ1-5	TRBV7-9
CASSPGLATDTQYF	TRBJ2-3	TRBV6-5
CSSSRLAGSKAGELFF	TRBJ2-2	TRBV7-9
CASSLTGGTNYGYTF	TRBJ1-2	TRBV28
CASSSAGGSINYGYTF	TRBJ1-2	TRBV9
CATSLGTSGSNEQYF	TRBJ2-7	TRBV15
CASSQGVGANVLTF	TRBJ2-6	TRBV18
CASSFWFSGLASGELFF	TRBJ2-2	TRBV28